A selection of T cell receptor beta chains follows, all from one sample in a study of blood T cell repertoires in COVID-19. Only in-frame clones appear in the TCRdb table, and some are missing; sequencing was by immunoSEQ multiplex PCR. Here the sample spans tens of thousands of clones, 89% being singletons. Sequenced sample: peripheral blood. The source of these receptors is a man aged 50 to 60 with COVID-19, enrolled during active disease. Both conserved end residues are part of each CDR3. D genes are given only for firm matches. The listing skips clone size in some rows; elsewhere it reads once, few, many or a size class.

size,V,J,D,CDR3,DNA
.,TRBV10-2,TRBJ1-4,.,CASSDDSNNEKLFF,TGCGCCAGCAGCGATGACAGCAATAATGAAAAACTGTTTTTT
.,TRBV2,TRBJ1-2,.,CASSDDTYGYTF,TGTGCCAGCAGCGATGACACCTATGGCTACACCTTC
.,TRBV6-1,TRBJ1-2,.,CASSESGNYGYTF,TGTGCCAGCAGTGAGTCAGGGAACTATGGCTACACCTTC
.,TRBV4-3,TRBJ2-3,TRBD2,CASSQDRASGVGDTQYF,TGCGCCAGCAGCCAAGATAGGGCTAGCGGGGTGGGAGATACGCAGTATTTT
.,TRBV3-1/TRBV3-2,TRBJ1-6,.,CASSQVDRRVRSNSPLHF,TGTGCCAGCAGCCAAGTCGACAGAAGGGTTCGGTCTAATTCACCCCTCCACTTT
.,TRBV29-1,TRBJ2-2,.,CSVVRQVTGELFF,TGCAGCGTTGTGAGACAGGTCACCGGGGAGCTGTTTTTT
.,TRBV3-1/TRBV3-2,TRBJ1-5,TRBD1,CASSLDRRNQPQHF,TGTGCCAGCAGCCTGGACAGGCGTAATCAGCCCCAGCATTTT
.,TRBV5-4,TRBJ2-7,.,CASSLFAGVSYEQYF,TGTGCCAGCAGCTTGTTTGCAGGGGTCTCCTACGAGCAGTACTTC
.,TRBV3-1/TRBV3-2,TRBJ1-2,TRBD1,CASSQGRTGVAYGYTF,TGTGCCAGCAGCCAAGGGCGGACAGGGGTTGCCTATGGCTACACCTTC
.,TRBV30,TRBJ1-6,.,CAWTLGAPNSPLHF,TGTGCCTGGACTTTGGGGGCTCCTAATTCACCCCTCCACTTT
once,TRBV29-1,TRBJ1-1,TRBD1,CSVESGTEARTVEAFF,TGCAGCGTTGAATCCGGGACAGAGGCCCGAACAGTTGAAGCTTTCTTT
few,TRBV28,TRBJ1-3,.,CASSLFQGNTIYF,TGTGCCAGCAGTTTATTCCAGGGCAACACCATATATTTT
.,TRBV4-2,TRBJ2-7,.,CASSQEMTSYEQYF,TGTGCCAGCAGCCAAGAAATGACTAGCTACGAGCAGTACTTC
.,TRBV6-5,TRBJ2-4,TRBD2,CASKLAGKNIQYF,TGTGCCAGCAAACTAGCGGGGAAAAACATTCAGTACTTC
.,TRBV24-1,TRBJ2-7,TRBD1,CATGQGYEQYF,TGTGCCACCGGACAGGGGTACGAGCAGTACTTC
.,TRBV29-1,TRBJ1-2,TRBD1,CSVEATGLHYGYTF,TGCAGCGTTGAAGCGACAGGGTTACACTATGGCTACACCTTC
.,TRBV27,TRBJ1-4,.,CASSPPEPGGGDEKLFF,TGTGCCAGCAGTCCCCCGGAACCCGGCGGGGGGGATGAAAAACTGTTTTTT
few,TRBV4-2,TRBJ1-2,TRBD1,CASSQDRDYYGYTF,TGTGCCAGCAGCCAGGACAGGGACTACTATGGCTACACCTTC
large,TRBV4-1,TRBJ2-2,.,CASSKESGTGELFF,TGCGCCAGCAGTAAAGAATCGGGTACCGGGGAGCTGTTTTTT
.,TRBV10-1,TRBJ2-3,TRBD2,CASSDLAGTTDTQYF,TGCGCCAGCAGTGACCTAGCGGGTACCACAGATACGCAGTATTTT
.,TRBV30,TRBJ2-2,TRBD2,CAWSPPGLVATGELFF,TGTGCCTGGAGTCCTCCGGGACTAGTAGCCACCGGGGAGCTGTTTTTT
.,TRBV19,TRBJ2-1,TRBD1,CASTPDRGPYNEQFF,TGTGCCAGTACCCCCGACAGGGGCCCCTACAATGAGCAGTTCTTC
.,TRBV19,TRBJ2-2,.,CATSPQGWSGELFF,TGTGCCACCTCTCCACAGGGTTGGTCCGGGGAGCTGTTTTTT
.,TRBV6-6,TRBJ2-3,TRBD1,CASSQGQMRTDTQYF,TGTGCCAGCAGCCAGGGACAGATGAGGACAGATACGCAGTATTTT
.,TRBV9,TRBJ1-5,.,CASSVSGGDQPQHF,TGTGCCAGCAGCGTATCCGGCGGCGATCAGCCCCAGCATTTT
.,TRBV6-5,TRBJ1-4,.,CASSRNAGVPEKLFF,TGTGCCAGCAGTCGGAACGCAGGGGTTCCTGAAAAACTGTTTTTT
.,TRBV18,TRBJ1-2,.,CASSPGQLYGYTF,TGTGCCAGCTCACCTGGACAACTCTATGGCTACACCTTC
.,TRBV18,TRBJ1-1,TRBD1,CASSPRGLITEAFF,TGTGCCAGCTCACCCAGGGGGCTGATCACTGAAGCTTTCTTT
.,TRBV6-2/TRBV6-3,TRBJ1-1,.,CASSSGTNTEAFF,TGTGCCAGCAGTTCTGGCACGAACACTGAAGCTTTCTTT
.,TRBV5-1,TRBJ2-5,TRBD2,CASMKTSGPQETQYF,TGCGCCAGCATGAAGACTAGCGGGCCCCAAGAGACCCAGTACTTC
.,TRBV29-1,TRBJ2-7,.,CSVILSLSYEQYF,TGCAGCGTTATATTGAGTTTGTCCTACGAGCAGTACTTC
.,TRBV27,TRBJ2-7,.,CASQQQVPGSEQYF,TGTGCCAGCCAACAACAGGTTCCTGGTAGCGAGCAGTACTTC
.,TRBV15,TRBJ2-1,TRBD1,CATSRDRPSYNEQFF,TGTGCCACCAGCAGGGACAGGCCATCCTACAATGAGCAGTTCTTC
.,TRBV28,TRBJ1-4,TRBD1,CATLTGLGEKLFF,TGTGCCACCTTGACAGGGCTGGGCGAAAAACTGTTTTTT
.,TRBV4-2,TRBJ2-3,.,CASSPLEGGASTDTQYF,TGTGCCAGCAGCCCCCTTGAGGGGGGGGCTAGCACAGATACGCAGTATTTT
.,TRBV5-4,TRBJ1-6,.,CASSLGRIYNSPLHF,TGTGCCAGCAGCTTGGGGCGGATCTATAATTCACCCCTCCACTTT
.,TRBV20-1,TRBJ2-7,.,CSASLSGSPRAEQYF,TGCAGTGCTAGTTTGAGTGGGAGTCCGAGGGCCGAGCAGTACTTC
.,TRBV5-4,TRBJ2-2,.,CASSLARGANTGELFF,TGTGCCAGCAGCTTGGCCAGGGGTGCGAACACCGGGGAGCTGTTTTTT
.,TRBV11-2,TRBJ2-7,TRBD1,CASSLERTGAYEQYF,TGTGCCAGCAGCTTAGAGAGGACAGGGGCCTACGAGCAGTACTTC
.,TRBV7-9,TRBJ2-1,TRBD1,CASSLLGQGLNEQFF,TGTGCCAGCAGCTTATTGGGACAGGGGCTCAATGAGCAGTTCTTC